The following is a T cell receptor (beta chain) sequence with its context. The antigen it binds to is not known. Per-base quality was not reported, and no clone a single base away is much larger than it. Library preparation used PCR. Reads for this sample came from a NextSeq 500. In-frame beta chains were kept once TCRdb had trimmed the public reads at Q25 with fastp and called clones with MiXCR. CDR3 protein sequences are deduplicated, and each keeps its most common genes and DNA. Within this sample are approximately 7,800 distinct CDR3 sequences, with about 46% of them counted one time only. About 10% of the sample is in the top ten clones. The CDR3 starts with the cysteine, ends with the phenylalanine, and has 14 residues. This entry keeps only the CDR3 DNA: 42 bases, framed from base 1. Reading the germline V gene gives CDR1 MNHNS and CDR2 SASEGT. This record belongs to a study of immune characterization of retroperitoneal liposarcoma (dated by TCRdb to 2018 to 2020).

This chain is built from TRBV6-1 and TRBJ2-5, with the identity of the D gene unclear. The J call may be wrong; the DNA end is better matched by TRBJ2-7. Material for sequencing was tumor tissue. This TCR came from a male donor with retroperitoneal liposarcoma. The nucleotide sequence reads TGTGCCAGCAGTGAAGTACCGCCCCCTGGCGAGCAGTACTTC. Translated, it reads CASSEVPPPGEQYF.